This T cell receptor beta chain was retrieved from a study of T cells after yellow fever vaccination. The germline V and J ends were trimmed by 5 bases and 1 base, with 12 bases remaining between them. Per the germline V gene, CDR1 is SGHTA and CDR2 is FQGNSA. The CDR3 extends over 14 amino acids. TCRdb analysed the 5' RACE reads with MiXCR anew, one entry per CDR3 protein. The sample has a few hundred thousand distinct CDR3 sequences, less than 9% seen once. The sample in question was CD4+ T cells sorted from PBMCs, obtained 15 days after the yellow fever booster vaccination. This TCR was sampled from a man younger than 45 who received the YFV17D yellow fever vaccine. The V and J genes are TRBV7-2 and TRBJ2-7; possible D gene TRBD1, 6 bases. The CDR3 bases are TGTGCCAGCAGCCCCGACAGGTATTCCTACGAGCAGTACTTC. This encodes CASSPDRYSYEQYF.